One sample yielded the 18 T cell receptor beta chains listed below, sequenced in a study of cytomegalovirus exposure and HLA in healthy donors. 60 Vbeta and 13 Jbeta primers were used in PCR. The table came from immunoSEQ multiplex PCR; TCRdb's copy has only in-frame clones and leaves some out. This sample's table reports 45,000 to 60,000 clones. Sequencing was performed on PBMCs. The origin of the receptors is a woman aged 40 to 55 in good health and CMV-seronegative.

J is TRBJ2-2 and V is TRBV9; 12 bases match TRBD2. J was trimmed by 3 bases and V by 0 bases; bases with no gene match: 12. CDR1 and CDR2 from the germline V gene are SGDLS and YYNGEE. The CDR3 runs to 20 residues. The CDR3, as DNA: TGTGCCAGCAGCGTAGTGTATCTAGCGGGAGGGAGTCGTGACACCGGGGAGCTGTTTTTT. Translation: CASSVVYLAGGSRDTGELFF.

This rearrangement joins TRBV6-5 to TRBJ2-2, with 9 bases aligning to TRBD1. The ends lost 6 bases at V and 0 bases at J; junction bases unmatched: 2. CDR1 and CDR2 from the germline V gene are MNHEY and SVGAGI. The length of the CDR3 is 15 residues. In DNA form, the CDR3 reads TGTGCCAGCAGCAGACAGGGGGCGAACACCGGGGAGCTGTTTTTT. Translating it yields CASSRQGANTGELFF.

The chain couples TRBV19 to TRBJ2-2; possible D gene TRBD2, 5 bases. With 7 bases removed from V and 6 bases from J, the gap between germline ends came to 18 bases. The CDR3 sequence is 15 residues long. CDR1 and CDR2 from the germline V gene are LNHDA and SQIVND (reference sequence). The CDR3 bases are TGTGCCAGTAATATCGGAGGAACCGGCGCCGGGGAGCTGTTTTTT. Its protein product is CASNIGGTGAGELFF.

The chain links TRBV5-6 to TRBJ2-7, with 10 bases that match TRBD1. Germline lookup yields CDR1 SGHDT and CDR2 YYEEEE. This CDR3 comprises 14 residues. Trimming at V came to 5 bases and at J to 3 bases, leaving 5 bases not matched to a gene. The CDR3 nucleotides are TGTGCCAGCAGGAAGACAGGGGGCATCTACGAGCAGTACTTC. This translates into CASRKTGGIYEQYF.

The CDR3 DNA sequence: TGTGCCAGCAGTAGGACAGTTGATGGCTACACCTTC. This gives the protein CASSRTVDGYTF. The chain employs TRBV7-9 and TRBJ1-2, with a tentative D call TRBD1 (6 bases). V lost 6 bases, J lost 6 bases, and 11 bases lay in between. Germline CDR1 is SEHNR and CDR2 is FQNEAQ (reference sequence). The CDR3 has 12 residues.

This chain connects TRBV9 to TRBJ1-2; possibly TRBD1 for D (5 bases). The CDR3 runs 14 residues. V was clipped by 4 bases and J by 3 bases, with 13 bases between them. Germline V gene data show CDR1 as SGDLS and CDR2 as YYNGEE. The CDR3: CASSPSQGDYGYTF. The CDR3 nucleotides are TGTGCCAGCAGCCCAAGCCAGGGCGACTATGGCTACACCTTC.

The chain employs TRBV18 and TRBJ2-2; D unclear. This CDR3 has 15 residues. CDR1 and CDR2 from the germline V gene are KGHSH and LQKENI. V dropped 1 base and J dropped 4 bases, with 10 bases sitting between them. CDR3 bases: TGTGCCAGCTCACCACGTGTGGTCAGCACCGGGGAGCTGTTTTTT. This encodes CASSPRVVSTGELFF.

The chain uses TRBV10-3 and TRBJ1-1; D gene ambiguous. CDR1 is ENHRY and CDR2 is SYGVKD in the germline V gene. Trimming removed 4 bases from V and 4 bases from J, with 10 bases in between. This CDR3 spans 13 amino acids. CDR3: CAISVEGGTEAFF. CDR3 nucleotides: TGTGCCATCAGTGTAGAGGGAGGCACTGAAGCTTTCTTT.

The chain uses TRBV9 and TRBJ1-6; 7 positions agree with TRBD1. Trimming cost V 7 bases and J 3 bases; bases outside gene matches: 16. Germline V gene sequence: CDR1 SGDLS, CDR2 YYNGEE. The CDR3 covers 18 residues. As DNA, the CDR3 is TGTGCCAGCCGCGAGGGGGCAGGGGCTAGCGTCTATAATTCACCCCTCCACTTT. Its protein product is CASREGAGASVYNSPLHF.

The V gene is TRBV9, the J gene TRBJ2-5; unclear D gene. With the DNA end fitting TRBJ2-7 better, the J assignment may be wrong. The CDR3 totals 22 residues. In germline, CDR1 is SGDLS, CDR2 YYNGEE. CDR3: CASSVAQVNYLQQLTPLIEQYF. Written as DNA, the CDR3 is TGTGCCAGCAGCGTAGCTCAAGTGAACTACCTTCAGCAGCTTACCCCTTTAATCGAGCAGTACTTC.

This chain joins TRBV7-9 and TRBJ2-7; possibly TRBD2 for D (6 bases). CDR3 length: 15 residues. In germline, CDR1 is SEHNR, CDR2 FQNEAQ (reference sequence). Trimming stripped 1 base from V and 0 bases from J, with 10 bases between. CDR3 sequence: CASSLGGVGSYEQYF. DNA of the CDR3: TGTGCCAGCAGCTTAGGCGGGGTAGGCTCCTACGAGCAGTACTTC.

Concerning this clone: The sample has other DNA sequences that encode this CDR3 too. This rearrangement joins TRBV6-5 to TRBJ1-1, with a tentative D call TRBD1 (6 bases). The CDR3 totals 13 residues. V lost 9 bases and J 3 bases, leaving 14 bases between the germline ends. Germline CDR1 MNHEY, CDR2 SVGAGI. CDR3 protein: CASRGGPHTEAFF. The CDR3, as DNA: TGTGCCAGTCGGGGGGGGCCCCACACTGAAGCTTTCTTT.

V usage is TRBV11-2 and J usage is TRBJ1-2, with D unclear. The CDR3 sequence is 13 residues long. CDR1 and CDR2 (germline): SGHAT, FQNNGV. V lost 5 bases to trimming and J lost 7 bases, with 14 bases between them. CDR3 in amino acids: CASSPPDYGGYTF. CDR3 DNA: TGTGCCAGCAGCCCGCCGGACTATGGTGGCTACACCTTC. The full variable domain, in which reference TRBV11-2 and TRBJ1-2 provide the parts outside the CDR3, is EAGVAQSPRYKIIEKRQSVAFWCNPISGHATLYWYQQILGQGPKLLIQFQNNGVVDDSQLPKDRFSAERLKGVDSTLKIQPAKLEDSAVYLCASSPPDYGGYTFGSGTRLTVV.

This chain connects TRBV20-1 to TRBJ2-1, with D perhaps TRBD1 (5 bases). CDR1 and CDR2 from the germline V gene are DFQATT and SNEGSKA (reference sequence). The V and J ends lost 3 bases and 13 bases respectively, with 13 bases between them. CDR3 length: 11 residues. DNA for the CDR3: TGCAGTGCTAGGGGGCTCGTTCACCAGTTCTTC. It specifies CSARGLVHQFF.

The V and J genes are TRBV5-1 and TRBJ2-3, with D maybe TRBD1 (6 bases). The CDR3 totals 15 residues. Trimming removed 2 bases from V and 1 base from J, with 11 bases in between. The germline V gene has CDR1 SGHRS and CDR2 YFSETQ. The CDR3 loop is CASSLRTAGTDTQYF. The CDR3 DNA follows: TGCGCCAGCAGCTTACGGACAGCGGGCACAGATACGCAGTATTTT.

This rearrangement joins TRBV5-4 to TRBJ2-1, with 9 positions matching TRBD2. Germline loops: CDR1 SGHNT, CDR2 YYREEE (reference sequence). The CDR3 totals 19 residues. After removal of 1 base from V and 0 bases from J, the junction contained 11 bases not matched to a gene. The chain's CDR3 is CASSLRRSGGSTSYNEQFF. The DNA of the CDR3 is TGTGCCAGCAGCTTGCGCAGGAGCGGGGGGTCTACCTCCTACAATGAGCAGTTCTTC.

In the case of this clone: A junction boundary mismatches the germline segment, possibly from a read error. Other nucleotide sequences in the sample specify the same CDR3. The chain recombines TRBV7-9 with TRBJ1-6, with a tentative D call TRBD1 (5 bases). CDR1 is SEHNR and CDR2 is FQNEAQ in the germline V gene (reference sequence). The CDR3 is made up of 15 amino acids. In DNA, the CDR3 is TGTGCCAGCAGTACGGGCCAGGGTGCGTGGTCACCCCTACACTTT. Its protein is CASSTGQGAWSPLHF.

This rearrangement joins TRBV19 to TRBJ1-5; 11 nucleotides line up with TRBD1. Germline V lookup: CDR1 LNHDA, CDR2 SQIVND (reference sequence). The CDR3 has 17 amino acids. The junction had 8 bases not matched to a gene; V was cut back by 6 bases and J by 1 base. CDR3 nucleotide sequence: TGTGCCAGTAGCTCCGGGACAGGGGGTTGGAGCAATCAGCCCCAGCATTTT. This gives the protein CASSSGTGGWSNQPQHF.